The sample holds a few counts of the clone carrying this T cell receptor (beta chain). This sample was taken from a study of shared clonotypes between healthy human individuals. V lost 0 bases to trimming and J lost 4 bases, with 7 bases between them. From germline, CDR1 is GTSNPN and CDR2 SVGIG (reference sequence). The CDR3 contains 12 residues. Produced via immunoSEQ multiplex PCR; TCRdb's table is partial and in-frame only. The data hold about 680,000 clones, with roughly 78% observed a single time. The clonotype was recovered from a woman aged 25 to 39 in good health. Sequenced input: memory CD4+ T cells sorted from blood. Subset described: CD45RA-negative fraction. This rearrangement joins TRBV30 to TRBJ2-7; D not certain. The CDR3 nucleotides are TGTGCCTGGAGTGTAAATCGATACGAGCAGTACTTC. Translation gives CAWSVNRYEQYF.